This is a list of T cell receptor beta chains from one sample in a study of T cells in Graves' hyperthyroidism and ophthalmopathy. One entry per CDR3 protein results from TCRdb running MiXCR on the multiplex PCR reads. The table shows 350,000 to 450,000 distinct CDR3 sequences, with about 17% occurring only once. The sample comprised blood. These receptors came from a woman aged 25 to 39 with Graves' hyperthyroidism that later progressed to Graves' ophthalmopathy. The CDR3 runs from the conserved cysteine through the conserved F or W. The order of the fields is CDR3 DNA, CDR3 protein, D gene, V gene, J gene, clone size. A D gene is named only where the DNA matches it firmly. Clone size appears in some rows only: once, few, many, or a class for an expanded clone.

cdr3_nt: TGCAGTGCATATAGCGGGAGGGCCTCTGGAGAGACCCAGTACTTC
cdr3_aa: CSAYSGRASGETQYF
d_call: TRBD2
v_call: TRBV20-1
j_call: TRBJ2-5
clone_size: -

cdr3_nt: TGTGCCAGCATAGATTACGTCGGGATCACTGAAGCTTTCTTT
cdr3_aa: CASIDYVGITEAFF
d_call: -
v_call: TRBV6-1
j_call: TRBJ1-1
clone_size: many

cdr3_nt: TGTGCCAGCAGCCCAGGACTAGCGGGGATACTCGGGGACATTCAGTACTTC
cdr3_aa: CASSPGLAGILGDIQYF
d_call: TRBD2
v_call: TRBV7-2
j_call: TRBJ2-4
clone_size: many

cdr3_nt: TGTGCCAGCAGTCTAACACAGGGGTCGGGCAATCAGCCCCAGCATTTT
cdr3_aa: CASSLTQGSGNQPQHF
d_call: TRBD1
v_call: TRBV28
j_call: TRBJ1-5
clone_size: many

cdr3_nt: TGTGCCAGCAGTGACAACAGGGTCCCCTACGAGCAGTACTTC
cdr3_aa: CASSDNRVPYEQYF
d_call: -
v_call: TRBV25-1
j_call: TRBJ2-7
clone_size: few

cdr3_nt: TGTGCCAGCGGGCTCACGGAGACCCAGTACTTC
cdr3_aa: CASGLTETQYF
d_call: -
v_call: TRBV2
j_call: TRBJ2-5
clone_size: many

cdr3_nt: TGTGCCAGCAGTGAAAGCCGGACAGGGACAGATACGCAGTATTTT
cdr3_aa: CASSESRTGTDTQYF
d_call: TRBD1
v_call: TRBV2
j_call: TRBJ2-3
clone_size: many

cdr3_nt: TGTGCCAGCAGCTCCCCCGAATCTAACGAGCAGTTCTTC
cdr3_aa: CASSSPESNEQFF
d_call: -
v_call: TRBV7-9
j_call: TRBJ2-1
clone_size: -

cdr3_nt: TGTGCCAGCCGAAGGGACACTTACAGCTCCTACAATGAGCAGTTCTTC
cdr3_aa: CASRRDTYSSYNEQFF
d_call: -
v_call: TRBV27
j_call: TRBJ2-1
clone_size: many

cdr3_nt: TGTGCCAGCAGCCTCCCTGGGACTTTCCCCCCTACGGTTGGCAATGAGCAGTTCTTC
cdr3_aa: CASSLPGTFPPTVGNEQFF
d_call: -
v_call: TRBV11-2
j_call: TRBJ2-1
clone_size: many

cdr3_nt: TGTGCCAGCAGCCAGGCCGGGACAGGGGGCGGCTACACCTTC
cdr3_aa: CASSQAGTGGGYTF
d_call: TRBD1
v_call: TRBV3-1
j_call: TRBJ1-2
clone_size: many

cdr3_nt: TGCGCCAGCAGCTTGGGCCAGGGCTACACCTTC
cdr3_aa: CASSLGQGYTF
d_call: -
v_call: TRBV5-1
j_call: TRBJ1-2
clone_size: many

cdr3_nt: TGTGCCAGCAGTGGACAGGGAGACAGCGAGCAGTACTTC
cdr3_aa: CASSGQGDSEQYF
d_call: TRBD1
v_call: TRBV6-1
j_call: TRBJ2-7
clone_size: -

cdr3_nt: TGTGCCAGCAGTTTAAGTTTCGGGCTAGTGGCCTACAATGAGCAGTTCTTC
cdr3_aa: CASSLSFGLVAYNEQFF
d_call: -
v_call: TRBV27
j_call: TRBJ2-1
clone_size: many

cdr3_nt: TGTGCCAGCAGCTCCATTTCTAGCGGTCCCTACGAGCAGTACTTC
cdr3_aa: CASSSISSGPYEQYF
d_call: TRBD2
v_call: TRBV7-9
j_call: TRBJ2-7
clone_size: -

cdr3_nt: TGTGCCAGCAGTGAAAGCTCGGACGGCTCGAGCGAGCAGTACTTC
cdr3_aa: CASSESSDGSSEQYF
d_call: -
v_call: TRBV6-1
j_call: TRBJ2-7
clone_size: -

cdr3_nt: TGCGCCAGCAGCTTGGCCCCGTGGGACAGAGCCCCCCATGAGCAGTTCTTC
cdr3_aa: CASSLAPWDRAPHEQFF
d_call: TRBD1
v_call: TRBV5-1
j_call: TRBJ2-1
clone_size: once

cdr3_nt: TGTGCCAGCAGCCAAGATACAACAAACACCATATATTTT
cdr3_aa: CASSQDTTNTIYF
d_call: -
v_call: TRBV3-1
j_call: TRBJ1-3
clone_size: -

cdr3_nt: TGTGCCAGTAGTATAGCCCGTGCAGGGAACTATGGCTACACCTTC
cdr3_aa: CASSIARAGNYGYTF
d_call: -
v_call: TRBV19
j_call: TRBJ1-2
clone_size: many

cdr3_nt: TGTGCCAGCATGCACAGGGCATGGGGCGAGCAGTTCTTC
cdr3_aa: CASMHRAWGEQFF
d_call: -
v_call: TRBV2
j_call: TRBJ2-1
clone_size: many

cdr3_nt: TGTGCCAGCAGCTACCCCACTGGGTCCCAGCCCCAGCATTTT
cdr3_aa: CASSYPTGSQPQHF
d_call: -
v_call: TRBV28
j_call: TRBJ1-5
clone_size: -

cdr3_nt: TGTGCCAGCTCAGTCCGGGGGGGAGGCACCTACGAGCAGTACTTC
cdr3_aa: CASSVRGGGTYEQYF
d_call: TRBD2
v_call: TRBV18
j_call: TRBJ2-7
clone_size: many

cdr3_nt: TGTGCCAGCAAATACTACGAGCAGTACTTC
cdr3_aa: CASKYYEQYF
d_call: -
v_call: TRBV11-2
j_call: TRBJ2-7
clone_size: -

cdr3_nt: TGTGCCAGCAGTTATACGGCGGGTGAGCAGTTCTTC
cdr3_aa: CASSYTAGEQFF
d_call: -
v_call: TRBV6-1
j_call: TRBJ2-1
clone_size: -

cdr3_nt: TGCAGCGCCTCGGGCCGGGGAAACACCATATATTTT
cdr3_aa: CSASGRGNTIYF
d_call: -
v_call: TRBV29-1
j_call: TRBJ1-3
clone_size: few

cdr3_nt: TGCAGTGCTAGTGAGGTCGCGGGAGGGAGGAGGTACGAGCAGTACTTC
cdr3_aa: CSASEVAGGRRYEQYF
d_call: TRBD2
v_call: TRBV20-1
j_call: TRBJ2-7
clone_size: -

cdr3_nt: TGTGCCAGCAGCCGCCGGGGACAGAACGGGGAGCTGTTTTTT
cdr3_aa: CASSRRGQNGELFF
d_call: TRBD1
v_call: TRBV7-6
j_call: TRBJ2-2
clone_size: -

cdr3_nt: TGTGCCAGCAGCTTAAAACTAGCGGGAGATAATGAGCAGTTCTTC
cdr3_aa: CASSLKLAGDNEQFF
d_call: TRBD2
v_call: TRBV7-9
j_call: TRBJ2-1
clone_size: many

cdr3_nt: TGCAGCGTTGAAGGTATTCGGGGCAGGCGCGCCTACAATGAGCAGTTCTTC
cdr3_aa: CSVEGIRGRRAYNEQFF
d_call: -
v_call: TRBV29-1
j_call: TRBJ2-1
clone_size: -

cdr3_nt: TGCGCCAGCAGCCAAGGACAACCCAAGAGAGGGTCACCCCTCCACTTT
cdr3_aa: CASSQGQPKRGSPLHF
d_call: -
v_call: TRBV4-1
j_call: TRBJ1-6
clone_size: few

cdr3_nt: TGCGCCAGCACCGAACAGGGGGGTTACAATGAGCAGTTCTTC
cdr3_aa: CASTEQGGYNEQFF
d_call: TRBD1
v_call: TRBV5-1
j_call: TRBJ2-1
clone_size: many

cdr3_nt: TGTGCCAGTAGTACACCGGGACTAGCGGAGACCCAGTACTTC
cdr3_aa: CASSTPGLAETQYF
d_call: TRBD2
v_call: TRBV19
j_call: TRBJ2-5
clone_size: -

cdr3_nt: TGTGCCAGCAGCCAGGAAGGCCGTGAACTAGCGGGAGAACCCTACGAGCAGTACTTC
cdr3_aa: CASSQEGRELAGEPYEQYF
d_call: TRBD2
v_call: TRBV3-1
j_call: TRBJ2-7
clone_size: many

cdr3_nt: TGTGCCAGCAGCTTGAGTAGGGGCCGATCGAACACCGGGGAGCTGTTTTTT
cdr3_aa: CASSLSRGRSNTGELFF
d_call: -
v_call: TRBV7-9
j_call: TRBJ2-2
clone_size: -

cdr3_nt: TGTGCCAGCAGCCAACTAGCGGGGAGCTCCTACAATGAGCAGTTCTTC
cdr3_aa: CASSQLAGSSYNEQFF
d_call: TRBD2
v_call: TRBV14
j_call: TRBJ2-1
clone_size: many

cdr3_nt: TGTGCCAGCAGGGATCTTCAGCGGGGAGAGTACAATGAGCAGTTCTTC
cdr3_aa: CASRDLQRGEYNEQFF
d_call: TRBD2
v_call: TRBV28
j_call: TRBJ2-1
clone_size: many

cdr3_nt: TGTGCCAGCAGTTCCGGGTACTACGAGCAGTACTTC
cdr3_aa: CASSSGYYEQYF
d_call: -
v_call: TRBV6-1
j_call: TRBJ2-7
clone_size: -

cdr3_nt: TGTGCCAGCAGCTTGGTCGATGTCGGTACGCAGTATTTT
cdr3_aa: CASSLVDVGTQYF
d_call: -
v_call: TRBV12-3/TRBV12-4
j_call: TRBJ2-3
clone_size: -